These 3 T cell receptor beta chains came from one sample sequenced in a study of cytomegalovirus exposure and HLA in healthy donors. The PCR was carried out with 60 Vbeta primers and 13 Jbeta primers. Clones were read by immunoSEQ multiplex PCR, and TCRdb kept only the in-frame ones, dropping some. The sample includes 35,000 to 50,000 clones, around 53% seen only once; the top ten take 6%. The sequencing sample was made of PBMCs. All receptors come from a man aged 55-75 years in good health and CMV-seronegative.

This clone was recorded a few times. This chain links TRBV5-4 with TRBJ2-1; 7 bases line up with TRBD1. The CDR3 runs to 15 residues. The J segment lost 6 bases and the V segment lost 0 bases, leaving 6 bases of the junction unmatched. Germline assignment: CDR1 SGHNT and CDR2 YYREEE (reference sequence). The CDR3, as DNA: TGTGCCAGCAGCTTGGGGCAGGGGGATCTCAATGAGCAGTTCTTC. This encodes CASSLGQGDLNEQFF.

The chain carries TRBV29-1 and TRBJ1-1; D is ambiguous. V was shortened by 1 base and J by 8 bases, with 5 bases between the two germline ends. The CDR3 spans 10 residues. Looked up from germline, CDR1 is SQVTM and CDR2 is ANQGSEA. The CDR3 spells CSVEVAEAFF. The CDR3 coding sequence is TGCAGCGTTGAAGTGGCAGAAGCTTTCTTT. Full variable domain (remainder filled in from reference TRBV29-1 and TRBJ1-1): SAVISQKPSRDICQRGTSLTIQCQVDSQVTMMFWYRQQPGQSLTLIATANQGSEATYESGFVIDKFPISRPNLTFSTLTVSNMSPEDSSIYLCSVEVAEAFFGQGTRLTVV.

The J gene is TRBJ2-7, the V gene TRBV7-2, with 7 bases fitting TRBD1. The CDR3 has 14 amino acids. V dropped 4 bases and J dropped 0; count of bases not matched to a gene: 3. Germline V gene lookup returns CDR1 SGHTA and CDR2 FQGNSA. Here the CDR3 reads CASSSDRVSYEQYV. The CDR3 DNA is TGTGCCAGCAGCTCCGACAGGGTCTCCTACGAGCAGTACGTC.